The present T cell receptor beta chain was sequenced within a study of synovial regulatory T cells in juvenile arthritis. For the study at large: Treatments: a few naive, several methotrexate, one methotrexate plus infliximab, one unknown. General study results and limits: Compared with other blood Treg cells, inflammation-associated Treg cells had reduced TCR diversity. Largely private between patients, iaTreg TCR repertoires showed partial overlap with synovial Teff and blood CPL repertoires.

CDR1 is MNHGY, CDR2 SAAAGT, per germline. The CDR3 sequence is 15 residues long. No DNA has been recorded. Of note for this clone: What it recognizes is unknown.

Donors were about a dozen juvenile idiopathic arthritis patients with active disease. The assay was immunoSEQ multiplex PCR, and TCRdb's table has in-frame clones only and misses some. This table lists 9,000 to 10,000 clones. The sequence was obtained from a donor aged 2-30 years with juvenile idiopathic arthritis. The chain has TRBV6-8 and TRBJ2-7; TCRdb outputs TRBD1, but without DNA this stays unchecked. Sequenced: Treg cells from blood. Indicated subset: remaining (HLA-DR-negative) circulating blood Treg cells. The CDR3 protein is CASSYPTGQVYEQYF.